Many counts were recorded for the clone carrying this TCR beta chain. Unique molecular identifiers were used to barcode this TCRbeta library. TCRdb itself ran the PCR reads through MiXCR, one entry per CDR3 protein. The sample has approximately 590,000 distinct CDR3 sequences, about 10% seen once; the top ten hold about 4%. This entry comes from a study of T-cell reconstitution after alpha-beta-depleted transplantation in children. The CDR3 is 14 amino acids. The germline gives CDR1 DFQATT, CDR2 SNEGSKA (reference sequence). V lost 0 bases, J lost 5 bases, and 13 bases lay in between. This chain links TRBV20-1 with TRBJ2-5; D is perhaps TRBD1 (5 bases). This TCR derives from a human donor who donated a stem cell graft to a child with acute myeloid leukemia. The source was PBMCs from the stem cell graft donor, collected from the stem cell graft. The CDR3 DNA reads as TGCAGTGCTAGAGATGGTAGACAGAGGGAGACCCAGTACTTC. Amino acids: CSARDGRQRETQYF.